The entry that follows covers one T cell receptor beta chain sequence. CDR3 length equals 16 residues. V lost 2 bases, J lost 3 bases, and 11 bases lay in between. Germline-derived CDR1 and CDR2 are SGHDN and FVKESK. This record comes from a study of blood T cell repertoires in COVID-19. Study-wide background: Acute and convalescent COVID-19 specimens originated in the United States, Italy and Spain. T cells, B-cell-depleted T cells, or PBMCs supplied cDNA or gDNA.

Original data processing: Estimates of nucleated cell counts were drawn from the amplification of reference gene primers. Assay: immunoSEQ multiplex PCR; the TCRdb copy retains only in-frame clones and omits some. V and J calls and clone size are copied from that table; D and trimming were computed from the DNA. In the table there are 160,000 or so clones, roughly 93% of which are singletons. The sequence came from a man aged 18 to 30 with acute or convalescent COVID-19. This chain uses TRBV14 with TRBJ2-6; D is perhaps TRBD1 (6 bases). Sequenced material: peripheral blood. In DNA form, the CDR3 reads TGTGCCAGCAGCCAACCCACAGGGATTGGGGCCAACGTCCTGACTTTC. Its translation: CASSQPTGIGANVLTF.